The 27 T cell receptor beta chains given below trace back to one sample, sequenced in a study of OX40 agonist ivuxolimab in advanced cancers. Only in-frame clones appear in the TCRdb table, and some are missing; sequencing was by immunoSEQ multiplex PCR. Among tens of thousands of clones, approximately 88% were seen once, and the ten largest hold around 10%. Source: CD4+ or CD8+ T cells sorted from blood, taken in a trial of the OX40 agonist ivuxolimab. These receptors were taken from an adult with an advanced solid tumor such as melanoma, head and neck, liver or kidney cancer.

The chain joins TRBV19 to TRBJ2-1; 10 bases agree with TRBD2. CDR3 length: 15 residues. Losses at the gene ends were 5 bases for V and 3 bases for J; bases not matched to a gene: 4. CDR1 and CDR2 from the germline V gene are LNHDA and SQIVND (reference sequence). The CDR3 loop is CASSFSSGSYNEQFF. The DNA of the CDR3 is TGTGCCAGTAGTTTTTCTAGCGGGAGCTACAATGAGCAGTTCTTC.

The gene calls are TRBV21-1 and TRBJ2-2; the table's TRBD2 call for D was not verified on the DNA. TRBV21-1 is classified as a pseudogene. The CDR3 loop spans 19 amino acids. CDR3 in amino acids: CASSKVWWTSGSNTGELFF. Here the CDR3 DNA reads TGTGCCAGCAGCAAAGTATGGTGGACTAGCGGGTCGAACACCGGGGAGCTGTTTTTT.

CDR3 coding DNA: TGTGCCAGCAGCTTGTTGAAGGGGTCCAATCAGCCCCAGCATTTT. Its protein product is CASSLLKGSNQPQHF. This chain uses TRBV5-6 with TRBJ1-5; D may be TRBD1 (5 bases). This CDR3 region has 15 residues. Germline V gives CDR1 SGHDT, CDR2 YYEEEE. V was shortened by 1 base and J by 3 bases, with 11 bases between the two germline ends.

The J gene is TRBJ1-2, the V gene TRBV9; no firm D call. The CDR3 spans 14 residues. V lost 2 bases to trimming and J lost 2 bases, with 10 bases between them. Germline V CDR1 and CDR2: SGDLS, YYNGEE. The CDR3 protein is CASSVSRTNYGYTF. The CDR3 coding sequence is TGTGCCAGCAGCGTCTCCAGGACCAACTATGGCTACACCTTC.

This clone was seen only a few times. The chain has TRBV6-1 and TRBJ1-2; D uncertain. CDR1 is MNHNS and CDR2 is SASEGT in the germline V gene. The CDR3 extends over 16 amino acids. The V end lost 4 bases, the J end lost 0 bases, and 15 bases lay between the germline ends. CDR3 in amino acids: CASSGFYQTTNYGYTF. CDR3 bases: TGTGCCAGCAGTGGGTTCTACCAGACAACTAACTATGGCTACACCTTC.

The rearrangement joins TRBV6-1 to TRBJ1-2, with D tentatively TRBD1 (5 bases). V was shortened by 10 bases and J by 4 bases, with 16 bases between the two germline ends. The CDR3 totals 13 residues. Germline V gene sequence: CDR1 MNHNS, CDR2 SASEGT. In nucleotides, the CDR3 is TGTGCCACCGAGAGGCGGGGGATCTATGGCTACACCTTC. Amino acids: CATERRGIYGYTF.

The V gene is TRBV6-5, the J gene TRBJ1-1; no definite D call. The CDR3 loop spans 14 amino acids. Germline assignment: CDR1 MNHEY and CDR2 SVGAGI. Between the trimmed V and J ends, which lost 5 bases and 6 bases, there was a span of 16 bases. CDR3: CASSRVGVLAEAFF. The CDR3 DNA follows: TGTGCCAGCAGTCGCGTGGGCGTGCTGGCTGAAGCTTTCTTT.

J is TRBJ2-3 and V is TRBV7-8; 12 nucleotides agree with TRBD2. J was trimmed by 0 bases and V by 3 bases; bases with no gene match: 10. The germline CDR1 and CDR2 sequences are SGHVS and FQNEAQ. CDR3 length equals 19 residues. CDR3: CASSFLAGGMGPSTDTQYF. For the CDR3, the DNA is TGTGCCAGCAGCTTCCTAGCGGGAGGGATGGGACCTAGCACAGATACGCAGTATTTT.

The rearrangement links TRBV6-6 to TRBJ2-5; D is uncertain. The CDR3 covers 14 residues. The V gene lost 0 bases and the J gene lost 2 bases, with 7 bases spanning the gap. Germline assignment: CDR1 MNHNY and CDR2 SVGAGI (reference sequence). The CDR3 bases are TGTGCCAGCAGTTACTCTGGCAGGCAAGAGACCCAGTACTTC. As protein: CASSYSGRQETQYF.

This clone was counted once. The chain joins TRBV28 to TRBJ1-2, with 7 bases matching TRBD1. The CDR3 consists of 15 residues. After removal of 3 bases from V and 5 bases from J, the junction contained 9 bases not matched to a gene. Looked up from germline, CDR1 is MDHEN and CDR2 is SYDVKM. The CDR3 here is CASSLLTGALYGYTF. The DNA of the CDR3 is TGTGCCAGCAGTTTGCTAACAGGGGCACTTTATGGCTACACCTTC.

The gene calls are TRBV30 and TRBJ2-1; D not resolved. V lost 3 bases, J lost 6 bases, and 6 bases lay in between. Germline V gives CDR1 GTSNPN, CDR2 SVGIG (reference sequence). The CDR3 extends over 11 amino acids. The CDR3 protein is CAWSLSNEQFF. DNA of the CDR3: TGTGCCTGGAGCCTAAGCAATGAGCAGTTCTTC.

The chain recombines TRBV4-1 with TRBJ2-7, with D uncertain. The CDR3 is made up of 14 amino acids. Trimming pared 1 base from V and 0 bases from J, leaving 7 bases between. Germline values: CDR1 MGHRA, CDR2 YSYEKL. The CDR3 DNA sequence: TGCGCCAGCAGCCAAGGATTAATCTCCTACGAGCAGTACGTC. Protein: CASSQGLISYEQYV.

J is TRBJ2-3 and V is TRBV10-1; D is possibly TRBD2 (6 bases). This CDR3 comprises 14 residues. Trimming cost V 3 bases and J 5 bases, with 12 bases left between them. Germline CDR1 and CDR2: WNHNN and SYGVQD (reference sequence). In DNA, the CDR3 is TGCGCCAGCAGTGATAGTGATAGCGGAGATACGCAGTATTTT. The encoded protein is CASSDSDSGDTQYF.

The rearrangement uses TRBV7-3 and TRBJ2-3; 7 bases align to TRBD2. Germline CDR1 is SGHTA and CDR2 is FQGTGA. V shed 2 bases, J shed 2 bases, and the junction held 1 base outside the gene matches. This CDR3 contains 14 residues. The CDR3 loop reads CASSLAGDTDTQYF. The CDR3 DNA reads TGTGCCAGCAGCTTAGCGGGAGACACAGATACGCAGTATTTT.

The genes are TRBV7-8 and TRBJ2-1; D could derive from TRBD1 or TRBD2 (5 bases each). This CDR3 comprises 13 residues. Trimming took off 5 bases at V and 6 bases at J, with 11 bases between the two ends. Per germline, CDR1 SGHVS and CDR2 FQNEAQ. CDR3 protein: CASSPLGPNEQFF. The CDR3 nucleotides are TGTGCCAGCAGCCCATTGGGACCCAATGAGCAGTTCTTC.

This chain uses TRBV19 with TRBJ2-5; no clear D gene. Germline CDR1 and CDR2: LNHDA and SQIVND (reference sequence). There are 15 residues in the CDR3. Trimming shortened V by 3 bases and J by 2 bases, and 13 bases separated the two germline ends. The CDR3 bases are TGTGCCAGTAGTATTCGGCAGGATCCTCAAGAGACCCAGTACTTC. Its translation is CASSIRQDPQETQYF.

The CDR3 coding sequence is TGTGCCAGCAGTGAATGGGGCCACTCGAGCTCCTACGAGCAGTACGTC. This sequence encodes CASSEWGHSSSYEQYV. The V call is TRBV6-1, the J call TRBJ2-7; the D gene is possibly TRBD1 (5 bases). V lost 2 bases and J lost 0, with 14 bases in between. Germline-derived CDR1 and CDR2 are MNHNS and SASEGT. The CDR3 has 16 residues.

The DNA of the CDR3 is TGTGCCAGCAGATACCAGGGTGATGGGGCCAACGTCCTGACTTTC. Residues: CASRYQGDGANVLTF. V and J are TRBV5-6 and TRBJ2-6, with TRBD1 as a possible D gene (5 bases). The CDR3 runs to 15 residues. The V end was cut by 5 bases, the J end by 3 bases, with 12 bases between. Germline CDR1 SGHDT, CDR2 YYEEEE.

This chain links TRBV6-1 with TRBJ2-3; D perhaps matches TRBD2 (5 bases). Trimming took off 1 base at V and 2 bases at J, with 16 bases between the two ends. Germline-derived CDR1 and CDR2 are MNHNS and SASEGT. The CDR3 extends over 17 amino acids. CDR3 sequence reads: CASSEVGWELITDTQYF. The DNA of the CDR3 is TGTGCCAGCAGTGAAGTAGGTTGGGAGCTTATCACAGATACGCAGTATTTT.

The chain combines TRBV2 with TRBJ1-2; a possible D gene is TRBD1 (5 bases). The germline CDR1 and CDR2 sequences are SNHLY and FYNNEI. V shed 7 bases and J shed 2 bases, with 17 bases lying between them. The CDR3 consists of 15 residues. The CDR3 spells CASTWGVGENYGYTF. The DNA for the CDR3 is TGTGCCAGCACCTGGGGGGTCGGAGAAAACTATGGCTACACCTTC.

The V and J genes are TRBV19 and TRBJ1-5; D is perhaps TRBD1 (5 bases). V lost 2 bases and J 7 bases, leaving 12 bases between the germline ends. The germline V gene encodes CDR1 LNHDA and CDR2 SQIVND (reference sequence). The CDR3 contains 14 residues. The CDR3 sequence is CASSIRAGGQPQHF. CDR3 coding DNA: TGTGCCAGTAGTATAAGGGCTGGGGGGCAGCCCCAGCATTTT.

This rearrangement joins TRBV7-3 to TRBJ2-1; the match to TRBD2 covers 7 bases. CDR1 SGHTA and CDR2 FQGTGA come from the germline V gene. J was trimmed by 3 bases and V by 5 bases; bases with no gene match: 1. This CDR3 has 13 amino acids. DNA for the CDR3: TGTGCCAGCAGCCCGGGAGGCTACAATGAGCAGTTCTTC. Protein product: CASSPGGYNEQFF.

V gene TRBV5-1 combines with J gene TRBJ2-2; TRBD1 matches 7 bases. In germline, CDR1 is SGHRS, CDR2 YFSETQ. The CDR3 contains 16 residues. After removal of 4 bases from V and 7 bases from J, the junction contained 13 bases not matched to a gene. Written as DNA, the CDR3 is TGCGCCAGCAGCACCCGACAGGGCGTAAGTTTCGGGGAGCTGTTTTTT. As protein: CASSTRQGVSFGELFF.

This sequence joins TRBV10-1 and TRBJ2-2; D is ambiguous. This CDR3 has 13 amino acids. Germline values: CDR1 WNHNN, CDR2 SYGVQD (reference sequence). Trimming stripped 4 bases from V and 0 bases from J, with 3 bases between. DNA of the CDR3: TGCGCCAGCAGTGTGGCGAACACCGGGGAGCTGTTTTTT. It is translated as CASSVANTGELFF.

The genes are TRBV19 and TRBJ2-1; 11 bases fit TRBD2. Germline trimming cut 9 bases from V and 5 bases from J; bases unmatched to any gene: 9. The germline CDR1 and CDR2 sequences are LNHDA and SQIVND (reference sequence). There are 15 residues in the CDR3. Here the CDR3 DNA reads TGTGCCAGCCGCCCGGGACTAGCGGTTAACAATGAGCAGTTCTTC. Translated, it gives CASRPGLAVNNEQFF.

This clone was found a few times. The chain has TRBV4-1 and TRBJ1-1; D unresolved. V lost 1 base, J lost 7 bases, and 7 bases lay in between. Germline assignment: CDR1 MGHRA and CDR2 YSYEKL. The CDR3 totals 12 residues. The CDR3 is CASSQGKGEAFF. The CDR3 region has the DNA TGCGCCAGCAGCCAAGGAAAGGGTGAAGCTTTCTTT.

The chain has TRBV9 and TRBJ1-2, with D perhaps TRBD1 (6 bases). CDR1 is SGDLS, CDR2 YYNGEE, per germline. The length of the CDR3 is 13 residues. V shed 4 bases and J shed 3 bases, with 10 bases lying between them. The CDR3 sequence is CASSLQGYYGYTF. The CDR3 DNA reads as TGTGCCAGCAGCTTACAGGGATACTATGGCTACACCTTC.